Below, one T cell receptor (beta chain) is given with its context. Its specificity is not known. The source of the sample is a study of cytomegalovirus exposure and HLA in healthy donors. Broader study findings: TRBV6-2, TRBV6-3 and other indistinguishable V segments were excluded. Later work showed greater clonal expansion in HLA-associated TCR beta chains than in equally common others. Previously analyzed data showed that most TCR beta V segments were productive at a frequency of about 87% or about 30%. Apart from CMV serostatus, no immune exposure information was available.

The PCR made use of 60 Vbeta and 13 Jbeta primers. Repertoires were generated with immunoSEQ multiplex PCR, while TCRdb's copy carries only in-frame clones and drops some. The sample holds around 130,000 clones, roughly 88% seen once. CDR3 length: 15 residues. Germline V gene lookup returns CDR1 MNHNY and CDR2 SVGAGI (reference sequence). Losses at the gene ends were 2 bases for V and 0 bases for J; bases not matched to a gene: 1. The TCR comes from a woman between 18 and 29 years old in good health and CMV-seropositive. The sample taken for sequencing was PBMCs. The chain uses TRBV6-6 and TRBJ2-7; 10 positions agree with TRBD2. The CDR3 spells CASSYASGGSYEQYF. For the CDR3, the DNA is TGTGCCAGCAGTTACGCTAGCGGGGGCTCCTACGAGCAGTACTTC.